Below, one T cell receptor beta chain is given with its context. Its cognate antigen is unknown. Libraries were prepared by immunoSEQ multiplex PCR; TCRdb keeps only in-frame clonotypes and omits some of them. The table shows about 6,000 clones, with roughly 74% occurring only once. The data were taken from a study of immune characteristics of hereditary and idiopathic chronic pancreatitis. Trimming left V 4 bases short and J 3 bases short, with 15 bases between. Germline V lookup: CDR1 MNHEY, CDR2 SVGAGI. This CDR3 is built from 15 residues. The study, taken as a whole, reports: Chronic pancreatitis from alcohol use was left out of the study. Higher disease severity scores went with more productive TCR rearrangements. Hereditary versus idiopathic pancreatitis showed different Vbeta-Jbeta usage, including TRBV10, TRBV19, TRBV23, TRBV5.

Chronic pancreatitis tissue was collected during total pancreatectomy with islet autotransplantation. Sequencing input: pancreas tissue with hereditary chronic pancreatitis. This clonotype was obtained from a human donor with chronic pancreatitis. The rearrangement joins TRBV6-5 to TRBJ1-1; a weak D match, TRBD1 (5 bases). The CDR3 protein is CASSFRGEYDTEAFF. The DNA for the CDR3 is TGTGCCAGCAGTTTCCGGGGGGAATACGACACTGAAGCTTTCTTT.